Each of the 21 T cell receptor beta chains below was sequenced from the same sample in a study of blood T cells in healthy people across ages. PCR was performed a second time for about 7 to 12 cycles using a sample-barcoded 5' primer and a J-beta primer mix. MiXCR, run by TCRdb on the 5' RACE reads, gives a single entry per CDR3 protein. Of around 690,000 distinct CDR3 sequences in the sample, approximately 59% were seen once. Sequences were obtained from blood. The receptor source for this set is a man aged 60-69 years in good health.

The rearrangement joins TRBV3-1 to TRBJ2-1; D may be TRBD2 (5 bases). CDR1 LGHDT and CDR2 YNNKEL come from the germline V gene (reference sequence). V lost 1 base and J lost 13, with 8 bases in between. This CDR3 contains 11 residues. The CDR3 is CASSQGGGQFF. The CDR3, as DNA: TGTGCCAGCAGCCAAGGTGGAGGCCAGTTCTTC.

This clonotype has a handful of counts. The chain employs TRBV3-1 and TRBJ2-5, with D unclear. CDR1 and CDR2 from the germline V gene are LGHDT and YNNKEL (reference sequence). V lost 2 bases and J lost 5, with 9 bases in between. The CDR3 spans 13 residues. Here the CDR3 reads CASSQSRLETQYF. The CDR3 bases are TGTGCCAGCAGCCAATCTAGGTTGGAGACCCAGTACTTC.

Points on this clonotype: Just one base apart from a much larger clone, this may be a read error. The chain joins TRBV27 to TRBJ2-7, with D unclear. V was clipped by 0 bases and J by 3 bases, with 15 bases between them. Looked up from germline, CDR1 is MNHEY and CDR2 is SMNVEV (reference sequence). The CDR3 length is 16 residues. CDR3 region: CASSLSVTKTVYEQYF. As DNA, the CDR3 is TGTGCCAGCAGTTTATCGGTAACAAAGACCGTCTACGAGCAGTACTTC.

This sequence joins TRBV5-5 and TRBJ1-1; tentative D call: TRBD1 (5 bases). Trimming stripped 4 bases from V and 3 bases from J, with 19 bases between. This CDR3 comprises 16 residues. Germline values: CDR1 SGHKS, CDR2 YYEKEE (reference sequence). Here the CDR3 reads CASSPGPRGRDTEAFF. The CDR3, as DNA: TGTGCCAGCAGCCCGGGGCCCCGGGGTCGGGACACTGAAGCTTTCTTT.

V gene TRBV12-3 or TRBV12-4 combines with J gene TRBJ2-1, with 7 nucleotides matching TRBD1. There are 15 residues in the CDR3. J lost 3 bases, V lost 5 bases, and 7 bases had no gene match. The CDR3 sequence: CASSHRDRYYNEQFF. The CDR3 coding sequence is TGTGCCAGCAGTCACCGGGACAGATACTACAATGAGCAGTTCTTC.

The V gene is TRBV7-9, the J gene TRBJ2-3; TRBD1 aligns across 9 bases. The J segment lost 1 base and the V segment lost 5 bases, leaving 7 bases of the junction unmatched. The CDR3 has 16 amino acids. Looked up from germline, CDR1 is SEHNR and CDR2 is FQNEAQ (reference sequence). CDR3 nucleotides: TGTGCCAGCAGCCCCTCCCGGACAGGGGGCACAGATACGCAGTATTTT. It translates to CASSPSRTGGTDTQYF. Looking up the rest from reference TRBV7-9 and TRBJ2-3 gives the full variable domain: DTGVSQNPRHKITKRGQNVTFRCDPISEHNRLYWYRQTLGQGPEFLTYFQNEAQLEKSRLLSDRFSAERPKGSFSTLEIQRTEQGDSAMYLCASSPSRTGGTDTQYFGPGTRLTVL.

This clonotype was counted once. Relative to the germline gene, one junction end is altered; a read error may explain this. V usage is TRBV11-2 and J usage is TRBJ2-1; possibly TRBD1 for D (5 bases). The length of the CDR3 is 15 residues. Germline CDR1 reads SGHAT; CDR2 reads FQNNGV. The CDR3 protein is CASSLEGQAYNKQFF. For the CDR3, the DNA is TGTGCCAGCAGCTTAGAGGGGCAGGCCTACAATAAGCAGTTCTTC.

The sample holds a few counts of this clonotype. This chain connects TRBV20-1 to TRBJ2-3, with D maybe TRBD2 (6 bases). Trimming stripped 1 base from V and 6 bases from J, with 11 bases between. CDR1 and CDR2 from the germline V gene are DFQATT and SNEGSKA (reference sequence). The CDR3 length is 13 residues. The CDR3 DNA follows: TGCAGTGCTAGAGCCCCCGGAGGGGATACGCAGTATTTT. Its protein product is CSARAPGGDTQYF.

This chain connects TRBV6-5 to TRBJ1-2; TRBD1 matches 11 bases. V was clipped by 0 bases and J by 2 bases; unmatched bases: 2. Germline values: CDR1 MNHEY, CDR2 SVGAGI. There are 16 residues in the CDR3. In DNA form, the CDR3 reads TGTGCCAGCAGTTACTCCTGGGACAGGGGGAACTATGGCTACACCTTC. It specifies CASSYSWDRGNYGYTF.

The chain combines TRBV20-1 with TRBJ2-3; D unclear. The CDR3 totals 13 residues. Germline CDR1 is DFQATT and CDR2 is SNEGSKA (reference sequence). V lost 1 base, J lost 6 bases, and 11 bases lay in between. CDR3 DNA sequence: TGCAGTGCTAGAGGAGGAGATGGGGATACGCAGTATTTT. Encoded protein: CSARGGDGDTQYF.

This chain uses TRBV4-1 with TRBJ1-2; TRBD1 might be the D (5 bases). Between the trimmed V and J ends, which lost 1 base and 6 bases, there was a span of 12 bases. CDR1 MGHRA and CDR2 YSYEKL come from the germline V gene. The CDR3 is 14 amino acids. The CDR3 region has the DNA TGCGCCAGCAGCCAAGCCTCCGGAGGGGATGGCTACACCTTC. Its translation is CASSQASGGDGYTF.

This clonotype was counted a few times. V and J are TRBV10-3 and TRBJ2-4; D might be TRBD1 (6 bases). V lost 4 bases and J lost 11, with 18 bases in between. The germline gives CDR1 ENHRY, CDR2 SYGVKD. The CDR3 runs 14 residues. Here the CDR3 reads CAISAPTGGGVQYF. The CDR3 DNA reads TGTGCCATCAGTGCCCCGACAGGTGGTGGGGTTCAGTACTTC.

This rearrangement joins TRBV7-9 to TRBJ2-7; 8 bases align to TRBD2. V trimming: 8 bases; J trimming: 3 bases; junction bases outside the gene matches: 3. This CDR3 contains 12 residues. Germline CDR1 SEHNR, CDR2 FQNEAQ (reference sequence). CDR3 residues: CASGGGNYEQYF. CDR3 DNA: TGTGCCAGCGGCGGGGGGAACTACGAGCAGTACTTC.

As for this clonotype: One junction end disagrees with the germline gene, perhaps due to a read error. The J gene is TRBJ2-5, the V gene TRBV11-2; 9 positions match TRBD2. This CDR3 comprises 18 residues. Germline V CDR1 and CDR2: SGHAT, FQNNGV. CDR3 sequence: CAGSPDGFSGGIQETQYF. The CDR3 DNA sequence: TGTGCCGGCAGCCCTGACGGGTTTAGCGGGGGTATCCAAGAGACCCAGTACTTC.

This clonotype was picked up one time. This chain joins TRBV28 and TRBJ1-5; 10 bases map to TRBD1. Germline CDR1 MDHEN, CDR2 SYDVKM. The CDR3 consists of 16 residues. V lost 6 bases to trimming and J lost 3 bases; unmatched junction nucleotides: 8. CDR3 amino acids: CASSSLGTGDNQPQHF. DNA for the CDR3: TGTGCCAGCAGCTCCCTCGGGACAGGGGACAATCAGCCCCAGCATTTT.

The chain recombines TRBV12-3 or TRBV12-4 with TRBJ2-7; 11 bases line up with TRBD2. V was pared by 4 bases and J by 2 bases, with 4 bases of the junction left unmatched. The CDR3 spans 15 residues. The CDR3 region is CASSSLTSGAYEQYF. CDR3 coding DNA: TGTGCCAGCAGTTCCCTGACTAGCGGGGCCTACGAGCAGTACTTC.

This clonotype was found once. The rearrangement joins TRBV24-1 to TRBJ1-4; TRBD1 is a possible D gene (6 bases). The CDR3 sequence is 14 residues long. Per the germline V gene, CDR1 is KGHDR and CDR2 is SFDVKD. V lost 2 bases and J lost 6, with 9 bases in between. The CDR3 DNA reads as TGTGCCACCAGTGATTCCCGACAGGATGAAAAACTGTTTTTT. This sequence encodes CATSDSRQDEKLFF.

The CDR3 DNA reads as TGTGCCAGCTCCCCGGGGACTAGCGGGGAGTTCTTC. It yields the protein CASSPGTSGEFF. The chain is built from TRBV6-2 or TRBV6-3 and TRBJ2-1; 13 nucleotides agree with TRBD2. The CDR3 loop spans 12 amino acids. Per the germline V gene, CDR1 is MNHEY and CDR2 is SVGEGT. V shed 8 bases, J shed 14 bases, and the junction held 6 bases outside the gene matches.

This clonotype was detected only a few times. DNA for the CDR3: TGTGCCAGCAGTTCGGCGCGGAGGGGAATCGGCTACGAGCAGTACTTC. Protein: CASSSARRGIGYEQYF. The chain couples TRBV6-5 to TRBJ2-7; TRBD2 might be the D (6 bases). CDR1 MNHEY and CDR2 SVGAGI come from the germline V gene. The CDR3 totals 16 residues. Trimming removed 4 bases from V and 3 bases from J, with 19 bases in between.

The chain joins TRBV11-2 to TRBJ2-7, with no clear D. Germline V gene data show CDR1 as SGHAT and CDR2 as FQNNGV. The CDR3 length is 13 residues. The V end was cut by 5 bases, the J end by 7 bases, with 15 bases between. The chain's CDR3 is CASSRSTLQEQYF. The DNA for the CDR3 is TGTGCCAGCAGCCGCTCCACGCTTCAGGAGCAGTACTTC.

The J gene is TRBJ1-2, the V gene TRBV20-1; D may be TRBD1 (5 bases). The CDR3 is made up of 16 amino acids. Deletions cut 0 bases from V and 3 bases from J, with 17 bases between. Germline CDR1 and CDR2: DFQATT and SNEGSKA (reference sequence). Here the CDR3 reads CSARDPTKTVDYGYTF. For the CDR3, the DNA is TGCAGTGCTAGAGATCCGACGAAGACAGTAGACTATGGCTACACCTTC.